These 30 T cell receptor beta chains were sequenced from one sample in a study of shared clonotypes between healthy human individuals. The method was immunoSEQ multiplex PCR; TCRdb's version includes in-frame clones alone and lacks a portion of them. The table lists over a million clones, approximately 72% of them singletons. Material: memory CD4+ T cells sorted from blood. Subset in this sample: CD45RA-negative fraction. These receptors were taken from a man between 18 and 29 years old in good health.

A word on this clone: The same CDR3 also results from other DNA sequences found in this sample. This chain connects TRBV9 to TRBJ2-5, with 12 bases that match TRBD2. From germline, CDR1 is SGDLS and CDR2 YYNGEE. The CDR3 runs to 16 residues. The V segment lost 0 bases and the J segment 1 base; nucleotides outside the gene matches: 1. CDR3 coding DNA: TGTGCCAGCAGCGTAGGGACTAGCGGGGTCCAAGAGACCCAGTACTTC. Translation gives CASSVGTSGVQETQYF.

The chain employs TRBV5-1 and TRBJ1-4, with TRBD1 matching 7 bases. The V gene's germline CDR1 is SGHRS and CDR2 YFSETQ. CDR3 length equals 15 residues. The V segment lost 4 bases and the J segment 5 bases; nucleotides outside the gene matches: 8. CDR3 DNA sequence: TGCGCCAGCAGCCGAGACAGGGAGGGGAATGAAAAACTGTTTTTT. Protein product: CASSRDREGNEKLFF. The full variable domain, rest sourced from reference TRBV5-1 and TRBJ1-4, is KAGVTQTPRYLIKTRGQQVTLSCSPISGHRSVSWYQQTPGQGLQFLFEYFSETQRNKGNFPGRFSGRQFSNSRSEMNVSTLELGDSALYLCASSRDREGNEKLFFGSGTQLSVL.

This chain connects TRBV5-1 to TRBJ2-5; 15 bases are shared with TRBD2. CDR1 and CDR2 from the germline V gene are SGHRS and YFSETQ. This CDR3 region has 16 residues. V dropped 2 bases and J dropped 4; count of bases not matched to a gene: 3. The chain's CDR3 is CASSLGLAGGPETQYF. The CDR3 coding sequence is TGCGCCAGCAGCTTAGGACTAGCGGGAGGGCCAGAGACCCAGTACTTC.

On this clone itself: A far larger clone is one nucleotide away, so this likely arose from a read error. V gene TRBV7-2 combines with J gene TRBJ2-7; tentative D call: TRBD2 (7 bases). CDR1 is SGHTA, CDR2 FQGNSA, per germline. Trimming stripped 5 bases from V and 3 bases from J, with 20 bases between. The CDR3 consists of 16 residues. The CDR3 loop reads CASSRRGGLSFYEQYF. The CDR3 nucleotides read TGTGCCAGCAGCAGGAGGGGGGGGCTCAGCTTCTACGAGCAGTACTTC.

The V gene is TRBV30, the J gene TRBJ2-1; D is ambiguous. Trimming removed 0 bases from V and 7 bases from J, with 10 bases in between. In germline, CDR1 is GTSNPN, CDR2 SVGIG (reference sequence). This CDR3 contains 13 residues. This CDR3 is CAWSVLGRNEQFF. Written as DNA, the CDR3 is TGTGCCTGGAGTGTCTTAGGGCGGAATGAGCAGTTCTTC.

The chain employs TRBV27 and TRBJ2-4; D is uncertain. In germline, CDR1 is MNHEY, CDR2 SMNVEV (reference sequence). This CDR3 has 21 amino acids. The V end was cut by 6 bases, the J end by 5 bases, with 35 bases between. The CDR3 DNA sequence: TGTGCCAGCAGGACGCGGTACCTTCGGGTCCCCCTGGCCCAAATCGAAAACATTCAGTACTTC. Translation gives CASRTRYLRVPLAQIENIQYF.

This chain joins TRBV5-4 and TRBJ2-5; TRBD1 matches 8 bases. CDR1 and CDR2 from the germline V gene are SGHNT and YYREEE (reference sequence). V shed 5 bases, J shed 0 bases, and the junction held 6 bases outside the gene matches. This CDR3 is built from 15 residues. The CDR3 nucleotides are TGTGCCAGCAGTTTTCGGACAGGGAACCAAGAGACCCAGTACTTC. This translates into CASSFRTGNQETQYF.

The chain combines TRBV19 with TRBJ2-1, with 9 bases that match TRBD2. The J segment lost 5 bases and the V segment lost 2 bases, leaving 13 bases of the junction unmatched. Germline lookup yields CDR1 LNHDA and CDR2 SQIVND (reference sequence). The CDR3 contains 18 residues. DNA for the CDR3: TGTGCCAGTAGTATAACTTCTCGCGGGAGGGGTCCCAACAATGAGCAGTTCTTC. Protein sequence: CASSITSRGRGPNNEQFF.

The chain links TRBV30 to TRBJ1-4; a weak D match, TRBD1 (6 bases). The germline V gene encodes CDR1 GTSNPN and CDR2 SVGIG (reference sequence). Trimming took 5 bases from V and 3 from J, leaving 13 bases between them. This CDR3 spans 14 amino acids. The CDR3 DNA is TGTGCCTGGCGTACTCAGGGGTCTAATGAAAAACTGTTTTTT. This codes for CAWRTQGSNEKLFF.

The rearrangement uses TRBV25-1 and TRBJ1-4; TRBD1 agrees at 7 bases. The CDR3 is 16 residues long. Trimming took 6 bases from V and 0 from J; bases not matched to a gene: 7. Germline loops: CDR1 MGHDK, CDR2 SYGVNS. CDR3 region: CASSRGQIATNEKLFF. CDR3 in DNA: TGTGCCAGCAGCCGGGGACAGATTGCAACTAATGAAAAACTGTTTTTT.

The V call is TRBV10-3, the J call TRBJ1-3; D uncertain. The CDR3 has 14 amino acids. V lost 9 bases, J lost 4 bases, and 16 bases lay in between. Per germline, CDR1 ENHRY and CDR2 SYGVKD. In DNA, the CDR3 is TGTGCCATTGATTCTGGCGGGTCCGGAAACACCATATATTTT. Translated, it gives CAIDSGGSGNTIYF.

This clone came up a few times. The rearrangement links TRBV7-9 to TRBJ2-3; TRBD2 agrees at 16 bases. The CDR3 is 17 amino acids. The junction had 7 bases not matched to a gene; V was cut back by 5 bases and J by 5 bases. CDR1 is SEHNR and CDR2 is FQNEAQ in the germline V gene (reference sequence). CDR3: CASSAGTSGRAIDTQYF. For the CDR3, the DNA is TGTGCCAGCAGCGCTGGGACTAGCGGGAGGGCAATAGATACGCAGTATTTT.

As for this clone: Other nucleotide sequences in the sample specify the same CDR3. This sequence joins TRBV2 and TRBJ1-6; D is unclear. CDR3 size: 14 residues. Germline lookup yields CDR1 SNHLY and CDR2 FYNNEI. V dropped 7 bases and J dropped 0 bases, with 7 bases sitting between them. The DNA for the CDR3 is TGTGCCAGCATACGGAGCTCCTATAATTCACCCCTCCACTTT. This codes for CASIRSSYNSPLHF. Full variable domain (remainder filled in from reference TRBV2 and TRBJ1-6): EPEVTQTPSHQVTQMGQEVILRCVPISNHLYFYWYRQILGQKVEFLVSFYNNEISEKSEIFDDQFSVERPDGSNFTLKIRSTKLEDSAMYFCASIRSSYNSPLHFGNGTRLTVT.

This clone was counted once. This sequence joins TRBV7-9 and TRBJ2-1; TRBD2 aligns across 10 bases. Germline V gene sequence: CDR1 SEHNR, CDR2 FQNEAQ (reference sequence). CDR3 length: 17 amino acids. The V gene end was trimmed by 5 bases and the J gene end by 7 bases; junction bases not matched to a gene: 14. The CDR3, as DNA: TGTGCCAGCAGCCCGCCTCTCAGTAGCGGGAGGTTGAATGAGCAGTTCTTC. Translating it yields CASSPPLSSGRLNEQFF.

This clone occurred a few times. This sequence joins TRBV14 and TRBJ2-2; perhaps TRBD1 as D (6 bases). Germline CDR1 and CDR2: SGHDN and FVKESK. Trimming pared 2 bases from V and 6 bases from J, leaving 10 bases between. The CDR3 extends over 14 amino acids. The CDR3 here is CASSQKQGAGELFF. Here the CDR3 DNA reads TGTGCCAGCAGCCAAAAACAGGGTGCCGGGGAGCTGTTTTTT.

The V call is TRBV28, the J call TRBJ2-7; D may be TRBD1 (7 bases). This CDR3 is built from 15 residues. The V gene's germline CDR1 is MDHEN and CDR2 SYDVKM. Trimming pared 5 bases from V and 2 bases from J, leaving 16 bases between. The DNA of the CDR3 is TGTGCCAGCAGTCCCGCGGGACAGAAGACCTACGAGCAGTACTTC. This gives the protein CASSPAGQKTYEQYF.

This clone was counted between two and nine times. This chain links TRBV13 with TRBJ2-5; 8 positions agree with TRBD1. The DNA end favors TRBJ2-7, so the J call may be wrong. The CDR3 loop spans 15 amino acids. Per the germline V gene, CDR1 is PRHDT and CDR2 is FYEKMQ (reference sequence). CDR3 sequence (DNA): TGTGCCAGCAGCTTACTCCGACAGGGGTTAGACGAGCAGTACTTC. Protein: CASSLLRQGLDEQYF.

This clone occurred a few times. The rearrangement links TRBV7-8 to TRBJ1-1, with D possibly being TRBD1 (6 bases). This CDR3 is 13 amino acids long. Germline V CDR1 and CDR2: SGHVS, FQNEAQ. Between the trimmed V and J ends, which lost 1 base and 10 bases, there was a span of 13 bases. CDR3 sequence: CASSLGTGSGAFF. In DNA form, the CDR3 reads TGTGCCAGCAGCTTAGGTACAGGGAGTGGAGCTTTCTTT. The full variable domain, its missing parts supplied by reference TRBV7-8 and TRBJ1-1, is GAGVSQSPRYKVAKRGQDVALRCDPISGHVSLFWYQQALGQGPEFLTYFQNEAQLDKSGLPSDRFFAERPEGSVSTLKIQRTQQEDSAVYLCASSLGTGSGAFFGQGTRLTVV.

V is TRBV6-8 and J is TRBJ1-4; tentatively, D is TRBD1 (6 bases). The CDR3 spans 13 residues. V lost 6 bases to trimming and J lost 8 bases, with 13 bases between them. CDR1 and CDR2 (germline): MNHGY, SAAAGT. CDR3 sequence: CASRGAGEEKLFF. CDR3 coding DNA: TGTGCCAGCAGGGGGGCTGGAGAGGAAAAACTGTTTTTT.

The chain uses TRBV10-3 and TRBJ1-2; D remains ambiguous. Trimming left V 7 bases short and J 7 bases short, with 16 bases between. CDR1 and CDR2 (germline): ENHRY, SYGVKD. There are 13 residues in the CDR3. The CDR3 sequence is CAITFSVEGGYTF. The CDR3 DNA reads as TGTGCCATCACCTTCTCGGTGGAGGGTGGCTACACCTTC.

This clone was found a few times. The gene calls are TRBV4-1 and TRBJ1-4; D remains ambiguous. Germline-derived CDR1 and CDR2 are MGHRA and YSYEKL. This CDR3 spans 15 amino acids. V lost 0 bases, J lost 7 bases, and 12 bases lay in between. The CDR3 nucleotides are TGCGCCAGCAGCCAAGAAGGGTCGGGAAGTGAAAAACTGTTTTTT. As protein: CASSQEGSGSEKLFF.

The chain carries TRBV4-2 and TRBJ1-2, with TRBD1 as a possible D gene (5 bases). Germline CDR1 reads LGHNA; CDR2 reads YNFKEQ. The V and J ends lost 3 bases and 8 bases respectively, with 16 bases between them. The CDR3 totals 14 residues. CDR3 sequence: CASSHNSGVGGYTF. In DNA form, the CDR3 reads TGTGCCAGCAGCCACAACTCGGGGGTGGGAGGCTACACCTTC.

This chain connects TRBV7-9 to TRBJ2-3; tentative D call: TRBD2 (5 bases). CDR1 and CDR2 from the germline V gene are SEHNR and FQNEAQ (reference sequence). The CDR3 runs to 15 residues. The ends were cut back, 1 base at V and 7 bases at J, with 15 bases in the middle. The CDR3 DNA follows: TGTGCCAGCAGCTTAGGGACTTCATCCAGTAATACGCAGTATTTT. As protein: CASSLGTSSSNTQYF.

The genes are TRBV29-1 and TRBJ1-6; D remains unclear. The CDR3 runs 15 residues. The ends were cut back, 7 bases at V and 8 bases at J, with 21 bases in the middle. Per the germline V gene, CDR1 is SQVTM and CDR2 is ANQGSEA. The CDR3 DNA sequence: TGCAGCGCCACCTCCCGGACTTCGAGTGATTCACCCCTCCACTTT. Its protein product is CSATSRTSSDSPLHF. The whole variable domain, remainder taken from reference TRBV29-1 and TRBJ1-6, is SAVISQKPSRDICQRGTSLTIQCQVDSQVTMMFWYRQQPGQSLTLIATANQGSEATYESGFVIDKFPISRPNLTFSTLTVSNMSPEDSSIYLCSATSRTSSDSPLHFGNGTRLTVT.

J is TRBJ2-5 and V is TRBV21-1; whether TRBD1, the table's D call, matches the DNA was not checked. TRBV21-1 corresponds to a pseudogene. This CDR3 has 17 residues. CDR3: CASTNKGGRPYQETQYF. CDR3 sequence (DNA): TGTGCCAGCACTAACAAAGGGGGACGACCCTACCAAGAGACCCAGTACTTC.

V is TRBV18 and J is TRBJ2-7; D might be TRBD1 (6 bases). The CDR3 has 13 residues. CDR1 and CDR2 from the germline V gene are KGHSH and LQKENI. Trimming took 6 bases from V and 5 from J, leaving 14 bases between them. The CDR3 spells CASSEQGSHEQYF. CDR3 sequence (DNA): TGTGCCAGCTCGGAACAGGGATCCCACGAGCAGTACTTC. Full variable domain (outside the CDR3, taken from reference TRBV18 and TRBJ2-7): NAGVMQNPRHLVRRRGQEARLRCSPMKGHSHVYWYRQLPEEGLKFMVYLQKENIIDESGMPKERFSAEFPKEGPSILRIQQVVRGDSAAYFCASSEQGSHEQYFGPGTRLTVT.

This chain connects TRBV20-1 to TRBJ2-7; D is ambiguous. Germline loops: CDR1 DFQATT, CDR2 SNEGSKA (reference sequence). The CDR3 loop spans 11 amino acids. Trimming removed 3 bases from V and 5 bases from J, with 8 bases in between. The CDR3 region is CSASARNEQYF. Here the CDR3 DNA reads TGCAGTGCTAGTGCCAGAAACGAGCAGTACTTC.

The rearrangement joins TRBV7-3 to TRBJ1-1, with D tentatively TRBD1 (6 bases). The CDR3 is 15 amino acids. The germline V and J ends were trimmed by 7 bases and 0 bases, with 15 bases remaining between them. The V gene's germline CDR1 is SGHTA and CDR2 FQGTGA. DNA for the CDR3: TGTGCCAGCACCCAAGGAGGGGGGTTGAACACTGAAGCTTTCTTT. This encodes CASTQGGGLNTEAFF.

This clone was seen more than once but under ten times. The V call is TRBV2, the J call TRBJ1-4, with a possible D match to TRBD1 (6 bases). V was clipped by 6 bases and J by 4 bases, with 18 bases between them. CDR1 and CDR2 (germline): SNHLY, FYNNEI. The CDR3 contains 16 residues. CDR3 sequence: CASRFLGAGINEKLFF. The CDR3 region has the DNA TGTGCCAGCAGATTCCTGGGGGCGGGGATTAATGAAAAACTGTTTTTT.

The rearrangement links TRBV5-8 to TRBJ1-3; no firm D call. Germline V gene sequence: CDR1 SGHTS, CDR2 YDEGEE. Trimming shortened V by 0 bases and J by 0 bases, and 10 bases separated the two germline ends. This CDR3 is built from 16 residues. The CDR3 DNA follows: TGTGCCAGCAGCTTGGCCTCGGTCAGCTCTGGAAACACCATATATTTT. This codes for CASSLASVSSGNTIYF.